These 20 T cell receptor beta chains share one sample of origin, sequenced in a study of blood T cell repertoires in COVID-19. Assay: immunoSEQ multiplex PCR; the TCRdb copy retains only in-frame clones and omits some. The table shows about 310,000 clones, with 90% occurring only once. What was sequenced was peripheral blood. The receptor source for this set is a woman in her 30s with COVID-19, enrolled during active disease.

The J gene is TRBJ1-5, the V gene TRBV20-1; no definite D call. CDR3 length: 15 residues. Trimming took off 3 bases at V and 2 bases at J, with 14 bases between the two ends. Germline CDR1 DFQATT, CDR2 SNEGSKA (reference sequence). The CDR3 nucleotides read TGCAGTGCTAGTCTCCGGGGAAACGGCAATCAGCCCCAGCATTTT. It is translated as CSASLRGNGNQPQHF.

The V gene is TRBV28, the J gene TRBJ1-4; the D gene is possibly TRBD1 (5 bases). The ends were cut back, 8 bases at V and 6 bases at J, with 13 bases in the middle. The CDR3 has 13 residues. CDR1 and CDR2 from the germline V gene are MDHEN and SYDVKM. In DNA form, the CDR3 reads TGTGCCAGCGTGGCAGGGTCGTATGAAAAACTGTTTTTT. Residues: CASVAGSYEKLFF.

The chain is built from TRBV2 and TRBJ1-6; D not resolved. This CDR3 comprises 13 residues. The V and J ends lost 8 bases and 9 bases respectively, with 14 bases between them. In germline, CDR1 is SNHLY, CDR2 FYNNEI. The CDR3 reads CASVTEGSSPLHF. The DNA of the CDR3 is TGTGCCAGCGTAACTGAGGGCAGTTCACCCCTCCACTTT.

The rearrangement links TRBV3-1 (or the pseudogene TRBV3-2) to TRBJ2-7; a possible D gene is TRBD2 (5 bases). With 1 base removed from V and 3 bases from J, the gap between germline ends came to 7 bases. CDR1 is LGHDT, CDR2 YNNKEL, per germline (reference sequence). The CDR3 runs to 13 residues. In nucleotides, the CDR3 is TGTGCCAGCAGCCAAGTTCGGGGCTACGAGCAGTACTTC. As protein: CASSQVRGYEQYF.

The chain uses TRBV2 and TRBJ2-4; 9 nucleotides line up with TRBD1. V trimming: 10 bases; J trimming: 0 bases; junction bases outside the gene matches: 4. This CDR3 is 14 amino acids long. From germline, CDR1 is SNHLY and CDR2 FYNNEI. In DNA form, the CDR3 reads TGTGCCACGGGGGACAGGGAAGCCAAAAACATTCAGTACTTC. Translated, it gives CATGDREAKNIQYF.

The J gene is TRBJ2-5, the V gene TRBV3-1 (or the pseudogene TRBV3-2); 7 bases are a match to TRBD1. Trimming at V came to 1 base and at J to 4 bases, leaving 3 bases not matched to a gene. This CDR3 contains 14 residues. Germline V gene data show CDR1 as LGHDT and CDR2 as YNNKEL (reference sequence). The CDR3 DNA reads as TGTGCCAGCAGCCAAGTGGACAGGCCAGAGACCCAGTACTTC. Encoded protein: CASSQVDRPETQYF.

The rearrangement joins TRBV3-1 (or the pseudogene TRBV3-2) to TRBJ2-7, with a weak D call TRBD1 (5 bases). CDR3 length: 14 residues. Between the trimmed V and J ends, which lost 5 bases and 1 base, there was a span of 12 bases. Per germline, CDR1 LGHDT and CDR2 YNNKEL (reference sequence). Written as DNA, the CDR3 is TGTGCCAGCAGCAGGGGTCGCAGTTCCTACGAGCAGTACTTC. It encodes CASSRGRSSYEQYF.

V is TRBV27 and J is TRBJ1-1; D is unclear. Germline CDR1 MNHEY, CDR2 SMNVEV (reference sequence). The V end was cut by 2 bases, the J end by 8 bases, with 27 bases between. The CDR3 sequence is 18 residues long. CDR3 DNA: TGTGCCAGCAGTTTACGAACCTCCCACTCTGGGCCCTCCTTCGAAGCTTTCTTT. It encodes CASSLRTSHSGPSFEAFF.

This chain's CDR3 is CASSLALSGRGEQFF. As DNA, the CDR3 is TGCGCCAGCAGCTTGGCCCTTAGCGGAAGGGGTGAGCAGTTCTTC. The chain uses TRBV5-1 and TRBJ2-1; D perhaps matches TRBD2 (6 bases). V dropped 0 bases and J dropped 9 bases, with 16 bases sitting between them. There are 15 residues in the CDR3. Germline V gene lookup returns CDR1 SGHRS and CDR2 YFSETQ.

V and J are TRBV5-1 and TRBJ2-1; D not resolved. V was cut by 0 bases and J by 4 bases, with 20 bases left in between. The germline V gene has CDR1 SGHRS and CDR2 YFSETQ. The CDR3 length is 18 residues. The CDR3 DNA follows: TGCGCCAGCAGCTTGGAGCCATACTTACCCACCAAATACAATGAGCAGTTCTTC. Encoded protein: CASSLEPYLPTKYNEQFF.

The rearrangement joins TRBV9 to TRBJ2-2, with D hard to call. CDR1 is SGDLS, CDR2 YYNGEE, per germline. This CDR3 is 14 amino acids long. The V gene lost 0 bases and the J gene lost 2 bases, with 5 bases spanning the gap. The CDR3 coding sequence is TGTGCCAGCAGCGTAGCTTTAAACACCGGGGAGCTGTTTTTT. Translating it yields CASSVALNTGELFF.

V usage is TRBV5-1 and J usage is TRBJ1-1; 9 nucleotides agree with TRBD1. The CDR3 consists of 15 residues. V shed 3 bases and J 7 bases; nucleotides not matched to a gene: 10. The V gene's germline CDR1 is SGHRS and CDR2 YFSETQ. The CDR3 region has the DNA TGCGCCAGCAGCTCGCCGGGACAGGGTAGGAATGAAGCTTTCTTT. Translation gives CASSSPGQGRNEAFF.

The chain joins TRBV7-8 to TRBJ2-7, with D possibly being TRBD1 (6 bases). The CDR3 runs 14 residues. Trimming stripped 4 bases from V and 2 bases from J, with 12 bases between. Germline V gives CDR1 SGHVS, CDR2 FQNEAQ. CDR3: CASSSWDKTYEQYF. In DNA form, the CDR3 reads TGTGCCAGCAGCTCCTGGGACAAAACCTACGAGCAGTACTTC.

The gene calls are TRBV24-1 and TRBJ2-3, with TRBD1 identical over 7 bases. The V segment lost 7 bases and the J segment 3 bases; nucleotides outside the gene matches: 9. The CDR3 covers 15 residues. CDR1 is KGHDR and CDR2 is SFDVKD in the germline V gene. The CDR3: CATSARDRKTDTQYF. Written as DNA, the CDR3 is TGTGCCACCAGCGCTCGGGACAGAAAAACAGATACGCAGTATTTT.

CDR3 residues: CAISESIGEEYF. The CDR3 DNA reads TGTGCCATCAGTGAGTCGATCGGGGAGGAGTACTTC. The chain couples TRBV10-3 to TRBJ2-7; perhaps TRBD2 as D (6 bases). V lost 0 bases to trimming and J lost 11 bases, with 11 bases between them. Looked up from germline, CDR1 is ENHRY and CDR2 is SYGVKD. The CDR3 sequence is 12 residues long.

The V call is TRBV29-1, the J call TRBJ1-4; tentatively, D is TRBD1 (5 bases). The germline gives CDR1 SQVTM, CDR2 ANQGSEA. The CDR3 is 13 residues long. Trimming took 4 bases from V and 0 from J, leaving 6 bases between them. In nucleotides, the CDR3 is TGCAGCGTTGGGGGGGCAACTAATGAAAAACTGTTTTTT. Its protein is CSVGGATNEKLFF.

The chain carries TRBV19 and TRBJ2-7; TRBD1 matches 7 bases. J lost 1 base, V lost 5 bases, and 8 bases had no gene match. Germline V CDR1 and CDR2: LNHDA, SQIVND (reference sequence). The length of the CDR3 is 15 residues. The CDR3 sequence: CASSFRQGRSYEQYF. The CDR3 DNA reads TGTGCCAGTAGTTTCCGACAGGGAAGGTCCTACGAGCAGTACTTC.

J is TRBJ1-1 and V is TRBV19; 10 nucleotides align to TRBD1. The CDR3 extends over 15 amino acids. V trimming: 5 bases; J trimming: 5 bases; junction bases outside the gene matches: 8. Germline lookup yields CDR1 LNHDA and CDR2 SQIVND (reference sequence). CDR3 bases: TGTGCCAGTAGTGCCGACAGGGGGCTTAGGACTGAAGCTTTCTTT. Protein: CASSADRGLRTEAFF.

There are a few counts of this clone. The rearrangement joins TRBV7-6 to TRBJ2-3, with TRBD1 as a possible D gene (5 bases). Per the germline V gene, CDR1 is SGHVS and CDR2 is FNYEAQ. Trimming removed 3 bases from V and 0 bases from J, with 7 bases in between. The CDR3 spans 14 residues. CDR3 region: CASSFGHSTDTQYF. As DNA, the CDR3 is TGTGCCAGCAGCTTCGGACATAGCACAGATACGCAGTATTTT.

V and J are TRBV4-2 and TRBJ1-1; perhaps TRBD1 as D (5 bases). V shed 0 bases and J shed 2 bases, with 16 bases lying between them. Germline CDR1 LGHNA, CDR2 YNFKEQ. This CDR3 has 17 amino acids. The CDR3 loop reads CASSQDRTGQANTEAFF. In nucleotides, the CDR3 is TGTGCCAGCAGCCAAGATCGTACAGGACAAGCCAACACTGAAGCTTTCTTT.